This entry concerns a single T cell receptor beta chain. What it binds is unknown. The study sampled nominally healthy donors, though unrecorded immune exposures were likely. Primers for the PCR totalled 60 Vbeta and 13 Jbeta. The assay was immunoSEQ multiplex PCR, and TCRdb's table has in-frame clones only and misses some. This table has about 100,000 clones, about four fifths appearing once. V lost 6 bases and J lost 7, with 7 bases in between. This CDR3 comprises 11 residues. Germline assignment: CDR1 SNHLY and CDR2 FYNNEI. The record originates from a study of cytomegalovirus exposure and HLA in healthy donors. Study as a whole: An analysis done earlier identified some 120 million unique TCR beta sequences from approximately 170 million T cells.

Overall study results and limits: In vitro experiments confirmed that three CMV-associated chains were specific for CMV antigens. It is likely that the observed cluster of highly shared sequence variants was a sequencing artifact.

The sequenced sample was PBMCs. This sequence originates from a female donor in good health and CMV-seropositive. The chain links TRBV2 to TRBJ2-1, with D tentatively TRBD2 (5 bases). The CDR3 here is CASRRGNEQFF. As DNA, the CDR3 is TGTGCCAGCAGACGGGGAAATGAGCAGTTCTTC.